Following are 12 T cell receptor beta chains from one sample sequenced in a study of blood T cell repertoires in COVID-19. Sequenced by immunoSEQ multiplex PCR; TCRdb stores in-frame clones only, minus some. Counted here are about 37,000 clones, 75% to 95% occurring once; the ten biggest clones make up less than 6%. Sequencing used peripheral blood. These receptor sequences come from a woman older than 75 with acute or convalescent COVID-19.

The DNA for the CDR3 is TGTGCCAGCAGCTTAGTCCCGTCGATAGGGGTTCAGCCCCAGCATTTT. Amino acids: CASSLVPSIGVQPQHF. This sequence joins TRBV7-2 and TRBJ1-5, with a weak D call TRBD1 (5 bases). Looked up from germline, CDR1 is SGHTA and CDR2 is FQGNSA. This CDR3 comprises 16 residues. V was cut by 1 base and J by 6 bases, with 16 bases left in between. The variable domain in full, with the rest retrieved from reference TRBV7-2 and TRBJ1-5, is GAGVSQSPSNKVTEKGKDVELRCDPISGHTALYWYRQSLGQGLEFLIYFQGNSAPDKSGLPSDRFSAERTGGSVSTLTIQRTQQEDSAVYLCASSLVPSIGVQPQHFGDGTRLSIL.

V and J are TRBV7-3 and TRBJ2-2; TRBD1 matches at 8 bases. The length of the CDR3 is 15 residues. Unmatched junction bases numbered 4, after V lost 3 bases and J lost 4 bases. Germline values: CDR1 SGHTA, CDR2 FQGTGA. The CDR3: CASSFTGGGTGELFF. In DNA form, the CDR3 reads TGTGCCAGCAGCTTCACAGGGGGTGGCACCGGGGAGCTGTTTTTT. Looking up the rest from reference TRBV7-3 and TRBJ2-2 gives the full variable domain: GAGVSQTPSNKVTEKGKYVELRCDPISGHTALYWYRQSLGQGPEFLIYFQGTGAADDSGLPNDRFFAVRPEGSVSTLKIQRTERGDSAVYLCASSFTGGGTGELFFGEGSRLTVL.

This chain joins TRBV30 and TRBJ2-2, with TRBD2 matching over 8 bases. The CDR3 covers 13 residues. CDR1 and CDR2 (germline): GTSNPN, SVGIG (reference sequence). Unmatched junction bases numbered 5, after V lost 5 bases and J lost 6 bases. CDR3 in DNA: TGTGCCTGGCGGACTAGCAACGCCGGGGAGCTGTTTTTT. Translation gives CAWRTSNAGELFF.

V is TRBV5-1 and J is TRBJ2-3; 10 bases map to TRBD1. Germline V CDR1 and CDR2: SGHRS, YFSETQ. V was clipped by 4 bases and J by 4 bases; unmatched bases: 3. The CDR3 is made up of 14 amino acids. DNA for the CDR3: TGCGCCAGCAGCCGGACAGGGGGTGCAGATACGCAGTATTTT. Translating it yields CASSRTGGADTQYF.

This clone was seen a single time. This rearrangement joins TRBV6-5 to TRBJ1-4; TRBD1 aligns across 7 bases. J lost 6 bases, V lost 5 bases, and 9 bases had no gene match. The CDR3 has 15 amino acids. CDR1 MNHEY and CDR2 SVGAGI come from the germline V gene. The CDR3 region is CASSRTGGRDEKLFF. DNA for the CDR3: TGTGCCAGCAGTAGGACAGGAGGAAGAGATGAAAAACTGTTTTTT.

The V gene is TRBV3-1 (or the pseudogene TRBV3-2), the J gene TRBJ1-1; possibly TRBD1 for D (5 bases). This CDR3 comprises 15 residues. Trimming pared 1 base from V and 11 bases from J, leaving 20 bases between. Germline V gene sequence: CDR1 LGHDT, CDR2 YNNKEL (reference sequence). The CDR3 sequence: CASSQGYRGGEGAFF. The DNA for the CDR3 is TGTGCCAGCAGCCAAGGTTATAGGGGAGGCGAGGGTGCTTTCTTT.

The V and J genes are TRBV18 and TRBJ2-5; TRBD2 might be the D (6 bases). Germline-derived CDR1 and CDR2 are KGHSH and LQKENI. V was pared by 0 bases and J by 6 bases, with 17 bases between. The CDR3 spans 16 residues. CDR3 residues: CASSPPTGGAGKTQYF. The CDR3 coding sequence is TGTGCCAGCTCACCACCGACCGGGGGAGCAGGAAAGACCCAGTACTTC.

The CDR3 spells CASSLEGPEAFF. CDR3 coding DNA: TGCGCCAGCAGCTTGGAGGGGCCTGAAGCTTTCTTT. The V gene is TRBV5-1, the J gene TRBJ1-1; D may be TRBD1 (5 bases). The V gene lost 0 bases and the J gene lost 6 bases, with 6 bases spanning the gap. Looked up from germline, CDR1 is SGHRS and CDR2 is YFSETQ. This CDR3 contains 12 residues.

The V call is TRBV9, the J call TRBJ1-1; 7 bases are shared with TRBD1. Germline V lookup: CDR1 SGDLS, CDR2 YYNGEE. The V and J ends lost 3 bases and 0 bases, in that order; junction bases with no gene match: 5. The CDR3 length is 15 residues. CDR3 loop: CASSAATGLNTEAFF. In DNA form, the CDR3 reads TGTGCCAGCAGCGCTGCGACAGGGCTGAACACTGAAGCTTTCTTT.

CDR3 region: CASSPLISSGDTQYF. CDR3 bases: TGTGCCAGCTCACCACTCATAAGTAGCGGGGATACGCAGTATTTT. The chain joins TRBV18 to TRBJ2-3; TRBD2 aligns across 7 bases. From germline, CDR1 is KGHSH and CDR2 LQKENI. CDR3 length: 15 amino acids. V dropped 1 base and J dropped 6; count of bases not matched to a gene: 7.

In its sample, this clone was seen once. This rearrangement joins TRBV20-1 to TRBJ2-1; possible D gene TRBD1, 6 bases. Germline assignment: CDR1 DFQATT and CDR2 SNEGSKA (reference sequence). Trimming pared 5 bases from V and 9 bases from J, leaving 11 bases between. This CDR3 contains 11 residues. The CDR3 loop reads CSAQLGGEQFF. The CDR3 DNA sequence: TGCAGTGCTCAGCTAGGGGGTGAGCAGTTCTTC.

The V and J genes are TRBV5-1 and TRBJ2-3; maybe TRBD1 (6 bases). Germline lookup yields CDR1 SGHRS and CDR2 YFSETQ. V shed 0 bases and J shed 2 bases, with 10 bases lying between them. The CDR3 is made up of 15 amino acids. This CDR3 reads CASSLGDIYTDTQYF. Here the CDR3 DNA reads TGCGCCAGCAGCTTGGGGGACATTTACACAGATACGCAGTATTTT.